The 18 T cell receptor beta chains in this list originate from one sample, sequenced in a study of blood T cells in healthy people across ages. Alongside a J-beta primer mix, a sample-barcoded 5' primer served in a second PCR lasting 7 to 11 cycles. Via MiXCR, TCRdb re-called the 5' RACE reads, giving one row per CDR3 protein. This sample has 1.5 million to 2 million distinct CDR3 sequences, with about 35% found just once. The sequencing input was blood. These receptors were taken from a woman aged 25 to 39 in good health.

The table lists this clonotype with a few counts. The CDR3 is CASSVSLGRGDRQETQYF. The CDR3 DNA reads TGTGCCAGCAGCGTATCCCTTGGACGGGGGGACCGCCAAGAGACCCAGTACTTC. The rearrangement links TRBV9 to TRBJ2-5; 7 bases fit TRBD2. The CDR3 loop spans 18 amino acids. Germline V CDR1 and CDR2: SGDLS, YYNGEE. Trimming at V came to 1 base and at J to 1 base, leaving 13 bases not matched to a gene.

This clonotype was observed once. This chain connects TRBV4-1 to TRBJ2-7, with TRBD1 matching 12 bases. CDR1 MGHRA and CDR2 YSYEKL come from the germline V gene. With 1 base clipped from V and 6 bases from J, the junction kept 7 bases outside the gene matches. This CDR3 is 16 amino acids long. In DNA form, the CDR3 reads TGCGCCAGCAGCCAAGGGGGGACAGGGGGCGCCTGCGAGCAGTACTTC. This encodes CASSQGGTGGACEQYF.

The CDR3 DNA is TGTGCCAGCACCCCAGGACCACTAGCGGACTCTTCCCGGGAGCAGTACTTC. This translates into CASTPGPLADSSREQYF. The chain recombines TRBV7-9 with TRBJ2-7; 8 bases are shared with TRBD2. Germline V gene sequence: CDR1 SEHNR, CDR2 FQNEAQ (reference sequence). V shed 7 bases, J shed 7 bases, and the junction held 21 bases outside the gene matches. This CDR3 contains 17 residues.

This clonotype has only a few counts. This chain joins TRBV5-1 and TRBJ2-1; D is perhaps TRBD1 (6 bases). V shed 4 bases and J shed 4 bases, with 9 bases lying between them. The CDR3 covers 13 residues. Germline V CDR1 and CDR2: SGHRS, YFSETQ. The CDR3 DNA sequence: TGCGCCAGCAGCATTGACAGGTACAATGAGCAGTTCTTC. Its translation is CASSIDRYNEQFF.

As to this clonotype: A much more abundant neighbour one base away suggests this may be a read error. The V call is TRBV20-1, the J call TRBJ2-7; 7 positions match TRBD2. CDR3 length: 13 amino acids. The trim removed 1 base at V and 10 bases at J, leaving 10 bases unmatched. CDR1 is DFQATT, CDR2 SNEGSKA, per germline (reference sequence). For the CDR3, the DNA is TGCAGTGCTAGAGCCCTAGCGGAAGAGGCCCAGTACTTC. Its protein is CSARALAEEAQYF.

Remarks on this clonotype: A much larger clone lies one base from this, so it may be a read error. The chain carries TRBV20-1 and TRBJ2-5; a possible D gene is TRBD2 (5 bases). The CDR3 runs to 11 residues. Germline V gene data show CDR1 as DFQATT and CDR2 as SNEGSKA (reference sequence). CDR3 in DNA: TGCAGTACTAGGCCCATGGAGACCCAGTACTTC. Protein: CSTRPMETQYF.

The rearrangement links TRBV30 to TRBJ2-4; 8 bases fit TRBD2. The J call may be incorrect, as the DNA end agrees better with TRBJ2-7. The CDR3 runs to 12 residues. Germline V CDR1 and CDR2: GTSNPN, SVGIG (reference sequence). The CDR3 bases are TGTGCCTTCATAGCGGGGTTCAACGAGCAGTACTTC. Amino acids: CAFIAGFNEQYF.

This clonotype was counted a few times. The chain joins TRBV20-1 to TRBJ1-5, with D uncertain. Germline CDR1 DFQATT, CDR2 SNEGSKA (reference sequence). Trimming took 3 bases from V and 2 from J, leaving 11 bases between them. CDR3 length equals 14 residues. CDR3 region: CSASMQAGNQPQHF. The CDR3 bases are TGCAGTGCTAGTATGCAGGCGGGCAATCAGCCCCAGCATTTT.

V usage is TRBV7-2 and J usage is TRBJ2-5; maybe TRBD2 (6 bases). This CDR3 comprises 16 residues. Trimming left V 4 bases short and J 3 bases short, with 18 bases between. CDR1 and CDR2 (germline): SGHTA, FQGNSA. The CDR3 reads CASSWLPETRKETQYF. The CDR3 DNA sequence: TGTGCCAGCAGCTGGCTACCAGAGACTAGAAAAGAGACCCAGTACTTC.

This clonotype was seen a handful of times. V usage is TRBV28 and J usage is TRBJ2-4; D unclear. CDR1 is MDHEN, CDR2 SYDVKM, per germline. The CDR3 spans 14 residues. V lost 8 bases and J lost 4, with 15 bases in between. The CDR3 DNA sequence: TGTGCCAGCGGGTTAATGGCGGAGAAAAACATTCAGTACTTC. Its protein is CASGLMAEKNIQYF.

This clonotype was recorded many times. The chain links TRBV20-1 to TRBJ2-7; TRBD2 agrees at 13 bases. CDR1 and CDR2 (germline): DFQATT, SNEGSKA (reference sequence). After removal of 6 bases from V and 6 bases from J, the junction contained 11 bases not matched to a gene. CDR3 length: 15 residues. The CDR3 spells CSATKGLAGSFEQYF. For the CDR3, the DNA is TGCAGTGCCACCAAGGGACTAGCGGGATCATTCGAGCAGTACTTC.

The chain recombines TRBV9 with TRBJ2-7, with D perhaps matching TRBD2 (5 bases). CDR1 and CDR2 from the germline V gene are SGDLS and YYNGEE. Trimming shortened V by 0 bases and J by 2 bases, and 9 bases separated the two germline ends. The CDR3 loop spans 14 amino acids. The CDR3: CASSVEPGTYEQYF. The CDR3 bases are TGTGCCAGCAGCGTAGAACCCGGGACCTACGAGCAGTACTTC.

This clonotype was recorded a few times. The chain joins TRBV7-9 to TRBJ2-5; D is possibly TRBD2 (6 bases). CDR1 and CDR2 from the germline V gene are SEHNR and FQNEAQ (reference sequence). V was shortened by 5 bases and J by 2 bases, with 15 bases between the two germline ends. This CDR3 comprises 15 residues. CDR3 nucleotide sequence: TGTGCCAGCAGCCTAGGGACTTTGAGGCAAGAGACCCAGTACTTC. Translation gives CASSLGTLRQETQYF.

The chain recombines TRBV2 with TRBJ2-6; tentative D call: TRBD1 (5 bases). The V and J ends lost 6 bases and 3 bases respectively, with 24 bases between them. The CDR3 extends over 19 amino acids. Germline V gene lookup returns CDR1 SNHLY and CDR2 FYNNEI. The DNA for the CDR3 is TGTGCCAGCAGCTCGTCGAGGCAACAGGCCTGGGGTGGGGCCAACGTCCTGACTTTC. Its translation: CASSSSRQQAWGGANVLTF.

V gene TRBV28 combines with J gene TRBJ1-5; no definite D call. This CDR3 is 14 amino acids long. The germline V and J ends were trimmed by 6 bases and 5 bases, with 14 bases remaining between them. Germline values: CDR1 MDHEN, CDR2 SYDVKM. Here the CDR3 reads CASRARLSDQPQHF. In DNA, the CDR3 is TGTGCCAGCAGGGCCAGACTGTCAGATCAGCCCCAGCATTTT. The full variable domain, with the rest looked up from reference TRBV28 and TRBJ1-5, is DVKVTQSSRYLVKRTGEKVFLECVQDMDHENMFWYRQDPGLGLRLIYFSYDVKMKEKGDIPEGYSVSREKKERFSLILESASTNQTSMYLCASRARLSDQPQHFGDGTRLSIL.

The V call is TRBV12-3 or TRBV12-4, the J call TRBJ2-1; D ambiguous. V lost 1 base and J 10 bases, leaving 8 bases between the germline ends. The CDR3 is made up of 12 amino acids. CDR3 nucleotide sequence: TGTGCCAGCAGTTTAGACACTCGGGAGCAGTTCTTC. Protein: CASSLDTREQFF.

The chain has TRBV28 and TRBJ1-2; 10 bases map to TRBD1. Trimming removed 5 bases from V and 4 bases from J; junction bases left unmatched: 7. Germline lookup yields CDR1 MDHEN and CDR2 SYDVKM. This CDR3 has 15 amino acids. The chain's CDR3 is CASSPRDRGSYGYTF. The CDR3 DNA sequence: TGTGCCAGCAGTCCCCGGGACAGGGGTAGCTATGGCTACACCTTC.

The chain uses TRBV4-2 and TRBJ1-4; no clear D gene. CDR3 size: 16 residues. Germline CDR1 LGHNA, CDR2 YNFKEQ. Trimming cost V 1 base and J 0 bases, with 9 bases left between them. For the CDR3, the DNA is TGTGCCAGCAGCCAAGGACATATCGCAACTAATGAAAAACTGTTTTTT. Amino acids: CASSQGHIATNEKLFF.